What follows is one TCR beta chain and its context. Sequenced by immunoSEQ multiplex PCR; TCRdb stores in-frame clones only, minus some. This sample has tens of thousands of clones; about 89% occur once, and the top ten carry around 4%. This entry comes from a study of blood T cell repertoires in COVID-19. On the study more broadly: COVID-19 samples from acute and convalescent phases originated in the United States, Italy and Spain. The cDNA or gDNA used as material had been derived from T cells, B-cell-depleted T cells, or PBMCs.

Germline-derived CDR1 and CDR2 are SGHTA and FQGNSA. The CDR3 covers 13 residues. V shed 7 bases and J 7 bases; nucleotides not matched to a gene: 5. The clonotype comes from a human donor in a cohort sampled during active COVID-19. The chain joins TRBV7-2 to TRBJ2-1; 9 bases map to TRBD1. The specimen sequenced was peripheral blood. The CDR3 DNA reads TGTGCCAGCAAGGGACAGGGTCTTAATGAGCAGTTCTTC. Translated: CASKGQGLNEQFF. The variable domain in full, completed from reference TRBV7-2 and TRBJ2-1, reads GAGVSQSPSNKVTEKGKDVELRCDPISGHTALYWYRQSLGQGLEFLIYFQGNSAPDKSGLPSDRFSAERTGGSVSTLTIQRTQQEDSAVYLCASKGQGLNEQFFGPGTRLTVL.